This TCR beta chain was identified in a study of blood T cells in healthy people across ages. Study-level results: Older age went with lower TCR beta diversity per million T cells, in a roughly linear way.

Alongside a J-beta primer mix, a sample-barcoded 5' primer served in a second PCR lasting about 7 to 11 cycles. A template-switch adaptor with 12 random nucleotides tagged each cDNA molecule. There were at least 2.5 million CDR3-containing paired-end reads obtained from each sample. TCRdb re-called the 5' RACE reads with MiXCR, one entry per CDR3 protein. This table has 1.5 million to 2 million distinct CDR3 sequences, roughly 27% appearing once. Germline CDR1 is SGDLS and CDR2 is YYNGEE. Trimming took 0 bases from V and 2 from J, leaving 11 bases between them. The CDR3 is 15 amino acids. This clonotype was seen repeatedly, ten times or more. Its matching antigen is unknown.

The TCR sequence derives from a woman in her thirties in good health. What was sequenced was blood. The chain couples TRBV9 to TRBJ2-5; D gene unclear. This CDR3 reads CASSVAGQPQETQYF. CDR3 bases: TGTGCCAGCAGCGTAGCCGGCCAGCCTCAAGAGACCCAGTACTTC.